The 24 T cell receptor beta chains in this list originate from one sample, sequenced in a study of technical replicates of blood from a handful of donors. Produced via immunoSEQ multiplex PCR; TCRdb's table is partial and in-frame only. The sample has approximately 73,000 clones, roughly 91% seen once; the top ten hold about 0.35%. The specimen was T cells isolated from PBMCs. The source of these receptors is a human donor in good health.

This clone turned up a few times. CDR3 loop: CASRAGTITEAFF. The CDR3 DNA is TGTGCCAGCAGAGCCGGGACAATCACTGAAGCTTTCTTT. The V gene is TRBV5-6, the J gene TRBJ1-1; perhaps TRBD1 as D (6 bases). CDR1 SGHDT and CDR2 YYEEEE come from the germline V gene. This CDR3 has 13 amino acids. The ends were cut back, 5 bases at V and 4 bases at J, with 12 bases in the middle. The variable domain in full, completed from reference TRBV5-6 and TRBJ1-1, reads DAGVTQSPTHLIKTRGQQVTLRCSPKSGHDTVSWYQQALGQGPQFIFQYYEEEERQRGNFPDRFSGHQFPNYSSELNVNALLLGDSALYLCASRAGTITEAFFGQGTRLTVV.

A single count supports this clone. The chain uses TRBV9 and TRBJ2-7; 10 bases match TRBD2. CDR1 SGDLS and CDR2 YYNGEE come from the germline V gene. The CDR3 covers 15 residues. V was clipped by 3 bases and J by 0 bases; unmatched bases: 3. This CDR3 reads CASSASSGSSYEQYF. CDR3 bases: TGTGCCAGCAGCGCTTCTAGCGGGAGCTCCTACGAGCAGTACTTC.

This chain joins TRBV27 and TRBJ1-2; D not certain. In germline, CDR1 is MNHEY, CDR2 SMNVEV (reference sequence). Deletions cut 3 bases from V and 0 bases from J, with 5 bases between. The CDR3 has 13 amino acids. The CDR3: CASSLAANYGYTF. CDR3 in DNA: TGTGCCAGCAGTTTGGCAGCTAACTATGGCTACACCTTC.

CDR3 in DNA: TGTGCCAGCAGCTTAAGAGACATTGATACGCAGTATTTT. Encoded protein: CASSLRDIDTQYF. The chain employs TRBV7-2 and TRBJ2-3; D is unresolved. CDR3 length: 13 residues. Germline V gene lookup returns CDR1 SGHTA and CDR2 FQGNSA. Trimming removed 2 bases at V and 6 bases at J, with 9 bases between.

The chain is built from TRBV27 and TRBJ2-7, with TRBD1 identical over 8 bases. Trimming took 5 bases from V and 1 from J; bases not matched to a gene: 10. Per the germline V gene, CDR1 is MNHEY and CDR2 is SMNVEV (reference sequence). There are 16 residues in the CDR3. The DNA for the CDR3 is TGTGCCAGCAGTCCAGGAGCAGGACAGGGATCCTACGAGCAGTACTTC. Translated, it gives CASSPGAGQGSYEQYF.

J is TRBJ1-5 and V is TRBV5-5, with 10 nucleotides matching TRBD1. The CDR3 totals 17 residues. V lost 2 bases and J lost 4; bases outside the gene matches: 9. Per germline, CDR1 SGHKS and CDR2 YYEKEE (reference sequence). The CDR3 DNA reads as TGTGCCAGCAGCTTAGCCCTGGGACAGGGGATGAATCAGCCCCAGCATTTT. Translated, it gives CASSLALGQGMNQPQHF.

The chain employs TRBV27 and TRBJ1-2, with D unclear. With 0 bases removed from V and 1 base from J, the gap between germline ends came to 9 bases. The CDR3 is made up of 15 amino acids. Germline CDR1 is MNHEY and CDR2 is SMNVEV (reference sequence). The CDR3 nucleotides read TGTGCCAGCAGTTTATCCCCCGGGAATAACTATGGCTACACCTTC. Encoded protein: CASSLSPGNNYGYTF.

This clone was seen only once. This sequence joins TRBV18 and TRBJ2-7; the match to TRBD2 covers 11 bases. J gave up 3 bases and V 2 bases, and 9 bases lay outside the gene matches. Germline V gene sequence: CDR1 KGHSH, CDR2 LQKENI. This CDR3 comprises 17 residues. CDR3 in amino acids: CASSPDLAGGDFYEQYF. CDR3 DNA sequence: TGTGCCAGCTCACCAGACCTAGCGGGAGGTGACTTCTACGAGCAGTACTTC.

A note on this clone: The same CDR3 can be traced to other DNA sequences in this sample. CDR3 in DNA: TGTGCCAGCAGCTTGGGACTAGCGGGAGGAGTGGATACGCAGTATTTT. This gives the protein CASSLGLAGGVDTQYF. The chain carries TRBV7-9 and TRBJ2-3; 15 bases line up with TRBD2. V lost 3 bases and J lost 6; bases outside the gene matches: 4. Per the germline V gene, CDR1 is SEHNR and CDR2 is FQNEAQ (reference sequence). The CDR3 runs to 16 residues.

This clone was counted a single time. The chain has TRBV6-6 and TRBJ2-3; 7 nucleotides agree with TRBD2. Germline CDR1 is MNHNY and CDR2 is SVGAGI (reference sequence). V lost 8 bases, J lost 4 bases, and 15 bases stayed unmatched. This CDR3 has 16 amino acids. The CDR3 coding sequence is TGTGCCAGCCCCCCCGCTCCTAGCGGCGGATCAGATACGCAGTATTTT. This codes for CASPPAPSGGSDTQYF.

The J gene is TRBJ1-3, the V gene TRBV12-5; 9 nucleotides line up with TRBD1. The junction had 3 bases not matched to a gene; V was cut back by 3 bases and J by 3 bases. CDR1 is LGHNT, CDR2 FRNRAP, per germline. This CDR3 has 15 residues. CDR3 amino acids: CASGLGTGYGNTIYF. The CDR3 DNA sequence: TGTGCTAGTGGTTTAGGGACAGGGTATGGAAACACCATATATTTT.

For this clone: Compared with germline, one end of the junction differs, possibly owing to a read error. The chain carries TRBV7-7 and TRBJ2-3; tentatively, D is TRBD2 (6 bases). CDR3 length equals 13 residues. Looked up from germline, CDR1 is SSHAT and CDR2 is FNYEAQ (reference sequence). The CDR3 DNA follows: TGTGCTAGCAGCTTGGACTACGCCGGAACGCAGTATTTT. It specifies CASSLDYAGTQYF.

Points on this clone: Relative to the germline gene, one junction end is altered; a read error may explain this. The V call is TRBV6-1, the J call TRBJ2-5; D is unclear. From germline, CDR1 is MNHNS and CDR2 SASEGT. This CDR3 region has 12 residues. Here the CDR3 reads CASSESTEIQYF. DNA for the CDR3: TGTGCCAGCAGTGAATCAACAGAGATCCAGTACTTC.

V is TRBV9 and J is TRBJ1-3, with D hard to call. Germline loops: CDR1 SGDLS, CDR2 YYNGEE. V lost 0 bases and J 2 bases, leaving 9 bases between the germline ends. This CDR3 has 15 amino acids. The CDR3 DNA follows: TGTGCCAGCAGCGTAGGGGGAGGGCCTGGAAACACCATATATTTT. Protein product: CASSVGGGPGNTIYF. Variable domain in full (rest from reference TRBV9 and TRBJ1-3): DSGVTQTPKHLITATGQRVTLRCSPRSGDLSVYWYQQSLDQGLQFLIQYYNGEERAKGNILERFSAQQFPDLHSELNLSSLELGDSALYFCASSVGGGPGNTIYFGEGSWLTVV.

The chain uses TRBV29-1 and TRBJ1-1, with a possible D match to TRBD1 (5 bases). Germline V gene lookup returns CDR1 SQVTM and CDR2 ANQGSEA. Trimming removed 5 bases from V and 7 bases from J, with 17 bases in between. The CDR3 consists of 13 residues. The CDR3 loop is CSVWSFGADEAFF. The CDR3 coding sequence is TGCAGCGTTTGGAGCTTTGGGGCCGATGAAGCTTTCTTT.

The genes are TRBV9 and TRBJ2-2; D unclear. The germline V and J ends were trimmed by 7 bases and 2 bases, with 15 bases remaining between them. The CDR3 length is 15 residues. CDR1 and CDR2 from the germline V gene are SGDLS and YYNGEE. The CDR3 loop is CASSVAGSNTGELFF. CDR3 sequence (DNA): TGTGCCAGCTCGGTCGCAGGCTCTAACACCGGGGAGCTGTTTTTT.

V is TRBV30 and J is TRBJ2-1, with TRBD2 matching 8 bases. J gave up 3 bases and V 0 bases, and 4 bases lay outside the gene matches. The CDR3 loop spans 15 amino acids. The germline V gene encodes CDR1 GTSNPN and CDR2 SVGIG (reference sequence). CDR3 loop: CAWSVQAGVYNEQFF. As DNA, the CDR3 is TGTGCCTGGAGTGTACAAGCGGGAGTCTACAATGAGCAGTTCTTC.

This rearrangement joins TRBV27 to TRBJ2-7, with TRBD2 matching over 13 bases. Per the germline V gene, CDR1 is MNHEY and CDR2 is SMNVEV (reference sequence). J was trimmed by 0 bases and V by 8 bases; bases with no gene match: 19. The CDR3 is 20 residues long. CDR3 nucleotides: TGTGCCAGCGCTCGCCTATCCGGGACTAGCGGGACACTTACCTCCTACGAGCAGTACTTC. The encoded protein is CASARLSGTSGTLTSYEQYF.

The chain carries TRBV28 and TRBJ2-3, with TRBD2 matching over 7 bases. The V segment lost 5 bases and the J segment 1 base; nucleotides outside the gene matches: 9. The CDR3 has 16 residues. Per the germline V gene, CDR1 is MDHEN and CDR2 is SYDVKM. The CDR3 loop is CASSKSLAAGTDTQYF. CDR3 bases: TGTGCCAGCAGTAAGTCGCTAGCGGCCGGCACAGATACGCAGTATTTT.

V usage is TRBV7-2 and J usage is TRBJ2-1, with TRBD2 matching over 8 bases. The CDR3 has 17 amino acids. With V trimmed by 3 bases and J by 3 bases, 10 bases remained unmatched. Germline lookup yields CDR1 SGHTA and CDR2 FQGNSA. This CDR3 is CASSLDTRLAGYNEQFF. The CDR3 region has the DNA TGTGCCAGCAGCTTGGATACACGTCTAGCGGGCTACAATGAGCAGTTCTTC.

The chain combines TRBV7-2 with TRBJ1-3, with TRBD1 as a possible D gene (6 bases). Germline CDR1 SGHTA, CDR2 FQGNSA. This CDR3 contains 16 residues. The ends were cut back, 1 base at V and 7 bases at J, with 17 bases in the middle. As DNA, the CDR3 is TGTGCCAGCAGCTTAGGCCCCCAGGGGATTGGGAACACCATATATTTT. Its translation is CASSLGPQGIGNTIYF.

The chain recombines TRBV5-4 with TRBJ1-4; D is uncertain. The CDR3 length is 12 residues. Germline V gene data show CDR1 as SGHNT and CDR2 as YYREEE (reference sequence). The ends were cut back, 0 bases at V and 8 bases at J, with 5 bases in the middle. This chain's CDR3 is CASSLDGEKLFF. Written as DNA, the CDR3 is TGTGCCAGCAGCTTGGACGGGGAAAAACTGTTTTTT.

This chain joins TRBV2 and TRBJ1-2; possibly TRBD1 for D (5 bases). Germline V gene sequence: CDR1 SNHLY, CDR2 FYNNEI. The ends were cut back, 10 bases at V and 3 bases at J, with 15 bases in the middle. The CDR3 has 13 amino acids. CDR3 residues: CATIGWGDYGYTF. The CDR3 nucleotides read TGTGCCACCATTGGATGGGGGGACTATGGCTACACCTTC.

The chain carries TRBV9 and TRBJ2-1; 10 nucleotides line up with TRBD2. There are 15 residues in the CDR3. From germline, CDR1 is SGDLS and CDR2 YYNGEE. The J segment lost 6 bases and the V segment lost 3 bases, leaving 6 bases of the junction unmatched. CDR3 protein: CASSAGTSAFNEQFF. In nucleotides, the CDR3 is TGTGCCAGCAGCGCCGGGACTAGCGCTTTCAATGAGCAGTTCTTC.